The 4 T cell receptor beta chains listed next were all sequenced from one sample in a study of control samples from healthy donors and cancer patients. Produced via immunoSEQ multiplex PCR; TCRdb's table is partial and in-frame only. This sample has a few hundred thousand clones, with approximately 90% found just once. Sequenced material: PBMCs. These receptors were taken from a man aged 40-49 years with head and neck cancer.

This rearrangement joins TRBV5-6 to TRBJ1-2; 10 bases agree with TRBD1. Losses at the gene ends were 0 bases for V and 5 bases for J; bases not matched to a gene: 4. This CDR3 has 15 amino acids. Germline loops: CDR1 SGHDT, CDR2 YYEEEE. The DNA of the CDR3 is TGTGCCAGCAGCTTGGGGGGACAGGGGCGATATGGCTACACCTTC. This encodes CASSLGGQGRYGYTF.

The rearrangement links TRBV6-5 to TRBJ1-3; D is perhaps TRBD1 (6 bases). Looked up from germline, CDR1 is MNHEY and CDR2 is SVGAGI. Deletions cut 7 bases from V and 3 bases from J, with 16 bases between. This CDR3 is 15 amino acids long. CDR3 amino acids: CASIITGFSGNTIYF. The CDR3, as DNA: TGTGCCAGCATAATTACAGGGTTTAGTGGAAACACCATATATTTT.

The genes are TRBV6-5 and TRBJ2-2, with 11 bases identical to TRBD1. Unmatched junction bases numbered 3, after V lost 2 bases and J lost 4 bases. The CDR3 length is 16 residues. Germline CDR1 and CDR2: MNHEY and SVGAGI. The CDR3 sequence: CASSYVGTGGTGELFF. CDR3 in DNA: TGTGCCAGCAGTTACGTGGGGACAGGGGGCACCGGGGAGCTGTTTTTT.

The gene calls are TRBV30 and TRBJ2-3, with 14 nucleotides matching TRBD2. CDR3 length: 14 residues. Per the germline V gene, CDR1 is GTSNPN and CDR2 is SVGIG (reference sequence). Trimming removed 3 bases from V and 9 bases from J; junction bases left unmatched: 5. The CDR3 reads CAWRAGLAGETQYF. The CDR3 DNA reads TGTGCCTGGAGGGCGGGACTAGCGGGAGAGACGCAGTATTTT.